The 13 T cell receptor beta chains listed next were all sequenced from one sample in a study of blood T cell repertoires in COVID-19. Libraries were prepared by immunoSEQ multiplex PCR; TCRdb keeps only in-frame clonotypes and omits some of them. This sample yields fewer than 400,000 clones, of which about 90% are seen a single time; approximately 1.5% belongs to the top ten. Sequencing was performed on PBMCs or T cells enriched from blood (not recorded which). These receptors all stem from a woman in her 30s who had recovered from COVID-19.

This sequence joins TRBV19 and TRBJ2-3; a weak D match, TRBD2 (5 bases). V gave up 5 bases and J gave up 6 bases, with 12 bases separating them. This CDR3 comprises 13 residues. Looked up from germline, CDR1 is LNHDA and CDR2 is SQIVND (reference sequence). The CDR3 protein is CASSPARADTQYF. The CDR3 DNA is TGTGCCAGTAGTCCCGCGAGGGCTGATACGCAGTATTTT.

This chain uses TRBV13 with TRBJ2-1; 8 nucleotides align to TRBD2. Germline lookup yields CDR1 PRHDT and CDR2 FYEKMQ (reference sequence). This CDR3 spans 17 amino acids. J gave up 5 bases and V 4 bases, and 13 bases lay outside the gene matches. The CDR3 reads CASSYIAGTGPDNEQFF. The CDR3 DNA reads as TGTGCCAGCAGCTATATAGCGGGAACGGGTCCAGACAATGAGCAGTTCTTC.

This clone was picked up one time. This sequence joins TRBV6-5 and TRBJ2-3; 7 bases map to TRBD2. The CDR3 covers 14 residues. Trimming at V came to 5 bases and at J to 2 bases, leaving 4 bases not matched to a gene. Germline values: CDR1 MNHEY, CDR2 SVGAGI. The CDR3 region is CASSLAETTDTQYF. The CDR3 bases are TGTGCCAGCAGTCTAGCGGAGACCACAGATACGCAGTATTTT.

This clone is a singleton in its sample. The chain couples TRBV19 to TRBJ1-5, with D possibly being TRBD1 (6 bases). Trimming pared 6 bases from V and 8 bases from J, leaving 20 bases between. The CDR3 spans 15 residues. CDR1 is LNHDA, CDR2 SQIVND, per germline (reference sequence). CDR3 coding DNA: TGTGCCAGTAGCACCGGGACACCTTTGAGGAAGCCCCAGCATTTT. It codes for CASSTGTPLRKPQHF.

The rearrangement links TRBV9 to TRBJ2-7; 8 bases are a match to TRBD2. This CDR3 is 16 amino acids long. The trim removed 5 bases at V and 1 base at J, leaving 11 bases unmatched. The germline V gene encodes CDR1 SGDLS and CDR2 YYNGEE. CDR3 loop: CASSSPGGGISYEQYF. The DNA of the CDR3 is TGTGCCAGCAGTTCCCCCGGCGGGGGGATATCCTACGAGCAGTACTTC.

The chain recombines TRBV7-9 with TRBJ1-5, with 7 bases fitting TRBD1. J gave up 1 base and V 4 bases, and 1 base lay outside the gene matches. Germline V gene sequence: CDR1 SEHNR, CDR2 FQNEAQ (reference sequence). The length of the CDR3 is 14 residues. CDR3 DNA: TGTGCCAGCAGCTCAGGGGGGAGCAATCAGCCCCAGCATTTT. Residues: CASSSGGSNQPQHF.

The chain's CDR3 is CASSLARGGVQETQYF. The DNA of the CDR3 is TGTGCCAGCAGCTTAGCTCGTGGCGGGGTACAAGAGACCCAGTACTTC. The chain links TRBV7-2 to TRBJ2-5; tentative D call: TRBD2 (6 bases). V lost 0 bases to trimming and J lost 2 bases, with 13 bases between them. Germline V gene data show CDR1 as SGHTA and CDR2 as FQGNSA. CDR3 length: 16 amino acids. The entire variable domain, with the rest obtained from reference TRBV7-2 and TRBJ2-5, is as follows: GAGVSQSPSNKVTEKGKDVELRCDPISGHTALYWYRQSLGQGLEFLIYFQGNSAPDKSGLPSDRFSAERTGGSVSTLTIQRTQQEDSAVYLCASSLARGGVQETQYFGPGTRLLVL.

This rearrangement joins TRBV4-2 to TRBJ1-3, with 7 bases matching TRBD1. Germline CDR1 is LGHNA and CDR2 is YNFKEQ. The CDR3 totals 18 residues. V trimming: 1 base; J trimming: 3 bases; junction bases outside the gene matches: 12. The CDR3 region is CASSQGKGTARGGNTIYF. CDR3 bases: TGTGCCAGCAGCCAAGGAAAGGGGACAGCGCGCGGTGGAAACACCATATATTTT.

In DNA, the CDR3 is TGTGCCAGCAGCTTTTACAGGGCGATTGCCAACGTCCTGACTTTC. Amino acid sequence: CASSFYRAIANVLTF. V and J are TRBV7-9 and TRBJ2-6; D is perhaps TRBD1 (6 bases). Per the germline V gene, CDR1 is SEHNR and CDR2 is FQNEAQ (reference sequence). V lost 3 bases and J lost 7, with 13 bases in between. The CDR3 is 15 amino acids.

The chain carries TRBV19 and TRBJ1-5, with D possibly being TRBD1 (5 bases). The CDR3 totals 18 residues. Trimming cost V 4 bases and J 1 base, with 20 bases left between them. Per germline, CDR1 LNHDA and CDR2 SQIVND (reference sequence). Here the CDR3 DNA reads TGTGCCAGTAGTAGATGGGCTCCCGACAGCCTCAGCAATCAGCCCCAGCATTTT. Translating gives CASSRWAPDSLSNQPQHF. Complete variable domain (other parts from reference TRBV19 and TRBJ1-5): DGGITQSPKYLFRKEGQNVTLSCEQNLNHDAMYWYRQDPGQGLRLIYYSQIVNDFQKGDIAEGYSVSREKKESFPLTVTSAQKNPTAFYLCASSRWAPDSLSNQPQHFGDGTRLSIL.

This chain's CDR3 is CASSSPGGATEAFF. CDR3 nucleotide sequence: TGCGCCAGCAGCTCGCCGGGAGGAGCCACTGAAGCTTTCTTT. The chain uses TRBV5-1 and TRBJ1-1; D gene ambiguous. The CDR3 sequence is 14 residues long. Germline V gene data show CDR1 as SGHRS and CDR2 as YFSETQ. Trimming removed 3 bases at V and 4 bases at J, with 13 bases between. Full variable domain (missing parts from reference TRBV5-1 and TRBJ1-1): KAGVTQTPRYLIKTRGQQVTLSCSPISGHRSVSWYQQTPGQGLQFLFEYFSETQRNKGNFPGRFSGRQFSNSRSEMNVSTLELGDSALYLCASSSPGGATEAFFGQGTRLTVV.

The chain is built from TRBV9 and TRBJ2-5; a possible D gene is TRBD2 (7 bases). Germline CDR1 and CDR2: SGDLS and YYNGEE. V lost 0 bases and J 0 bases, leaving 9 bases between the germline ends. The CDR3 is made up of 15 amino acids. CDR3 in DNA: TGTGCCAGCAGCGTAGGGGGGGGCTACCAAGAGACCCAGTACTTC. This translates into CASSVGGGYQETQYF.

This clone was found a few times. This chain joins TRBV4-1 and TRBJ1-3, with 9 bases that match TRBD1. After removal of 4 bases from V and 4 bases from J, the junction contained 5 bases not matched to a gene. Germline CDR1 MGHRA, CDR2 YSYEKL. The CDR3 has 15 amino acids. CDR3 bases: TGCGCCAGCAGCCGTATCGGGACAGGGGGAAACACCATATATTTT. Residues: CASSRIGTGGNTIYF.